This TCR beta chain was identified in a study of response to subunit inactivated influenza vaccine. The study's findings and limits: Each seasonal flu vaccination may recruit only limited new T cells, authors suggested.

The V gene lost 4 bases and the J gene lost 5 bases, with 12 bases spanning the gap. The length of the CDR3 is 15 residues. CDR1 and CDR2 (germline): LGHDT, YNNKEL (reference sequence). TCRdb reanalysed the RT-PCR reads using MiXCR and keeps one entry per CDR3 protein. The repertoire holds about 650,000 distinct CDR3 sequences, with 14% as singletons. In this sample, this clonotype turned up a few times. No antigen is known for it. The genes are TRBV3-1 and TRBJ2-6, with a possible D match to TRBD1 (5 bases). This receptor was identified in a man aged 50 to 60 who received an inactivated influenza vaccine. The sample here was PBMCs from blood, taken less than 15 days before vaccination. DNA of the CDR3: TGTGCCAGCAGCCGAGGACAACCCAGGGCCAACGTCCTGACTTTC. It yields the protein CASSRGQPRANVLTF.